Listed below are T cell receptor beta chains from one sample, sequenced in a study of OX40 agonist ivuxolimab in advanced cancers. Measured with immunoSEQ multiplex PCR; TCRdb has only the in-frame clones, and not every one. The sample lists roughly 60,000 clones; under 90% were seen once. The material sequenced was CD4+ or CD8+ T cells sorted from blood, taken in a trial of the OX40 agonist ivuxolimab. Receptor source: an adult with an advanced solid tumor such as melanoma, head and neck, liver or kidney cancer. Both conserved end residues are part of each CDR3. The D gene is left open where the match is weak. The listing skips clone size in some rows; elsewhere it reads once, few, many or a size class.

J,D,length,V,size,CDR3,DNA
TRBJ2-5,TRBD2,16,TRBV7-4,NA,CASSAGTSGGEETQYF,TGTGCCAGCAGCGCAGGGACTAGCGGGGGGGAAGAGACCCAGTACTTC
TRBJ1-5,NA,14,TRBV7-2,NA,CASSSGQLYQPQHF,TGTGCCAGCAGCTCCGGACAGCTCTATCAGCCCCAGCATTTT
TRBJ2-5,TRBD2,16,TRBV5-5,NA,CASSSGLAGHQETQYF,TGTGCCAGCAGCTCGGGACTAGCGGGGCACCAAGAGACCCAGTACTTC
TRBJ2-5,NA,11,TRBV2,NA,CASSGSETQYF,TGTGCCAGCAGTGGTTCCGAGACCCAGTACTTC
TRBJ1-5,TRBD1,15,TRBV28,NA,CASIPGTGFRQPQHF,TGTGCCAGCATCCCGGGGACAGGATTCAGACAGCCCCAGCATTTT
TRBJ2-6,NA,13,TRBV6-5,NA,CATRGPGANVLTF,TGTGCCACCCGGGGGCCTGGGGCCAACGTCCTGACTTTC
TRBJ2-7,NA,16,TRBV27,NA,CASSDRVLRTAYEQYF,TGTGCCAGCAGTGATCGGGTTCTCCGAACCGCCTACGAGCAGTACTTC
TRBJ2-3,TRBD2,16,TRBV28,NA,CASSITSGKPEDTQYF,TGTGCCAGCAGTATCACTAGCGGGAAACCAGAAGATACGCAGTATTTT
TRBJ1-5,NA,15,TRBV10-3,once,CAISEDGLSNQPQHF,TGTGCCATCAGCGAGGACGGGCTTAGCAATCAGCCCCAGCATTTT
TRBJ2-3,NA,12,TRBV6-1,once,CASRDSTDTQYF,TGTGCCAGCAGAGACAGCACAGATACGCAGTATTTT
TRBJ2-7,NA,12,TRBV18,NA,CASSELSYEQYF,TGTGCCAGCTCAGAGCTCTCCTACGAGCAGTACTTC
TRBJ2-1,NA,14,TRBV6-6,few,CASSYSRSYNEQFF,TGTGCCAGCAGTTACTCGCGCAGCTACAATGAGCAGTTCTTC
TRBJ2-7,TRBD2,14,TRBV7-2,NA,CASSSSSGSPEQYF,TGTGCCAGCAGCTCATCTAGCGGGAGCCCCGAGCAGTACTTC
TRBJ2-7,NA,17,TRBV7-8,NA,CASSLRAWRRSGYEQYF,TGTGCCAGCAGCTTAAGGGCCTGGCGTAGGAGCGGCTACGAGCAGTACTTC
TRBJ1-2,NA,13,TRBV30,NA,CAWSENSPYGYTF,TGTGCCTGGAGTGAAAACTCTCCGTATGGCTACACCTTC
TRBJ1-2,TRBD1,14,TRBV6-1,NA,CASSNLDRGDGYTF,TGTGCCAGCAGTAACTTGGACAGGGGTGATGGCTACACCTTC
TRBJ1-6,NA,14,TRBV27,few,CASSARAGNSPLHF,TGTGCCAGCAGTGCACGAGCGGGTAATTCACCCCTCCACTTT
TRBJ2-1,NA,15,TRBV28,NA,CASRLQRITYNEQFF,TGTGCCAGCCGCTTGCAGCGGATAACCTACAATGAGCAGTTCTTC
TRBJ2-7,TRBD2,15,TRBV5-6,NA,CASSSPGLAGRGPDF,TGTGCCAGCAGCTCTCCGGGACTAGCGGGACGCGGCCCCGACTTC
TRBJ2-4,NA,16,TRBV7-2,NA,CASSGTRALAKNIQYF,TGTGCCAGCAGCGGAACTAGAGCCCTAGCCAAAAACATTCAGTACTTC
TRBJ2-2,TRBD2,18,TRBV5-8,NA,CASSILRLAELDTGELFF,TGTGCCAGCAGCATCCTTAGACTAGCCGAACTTGATACCGGGGAGCTGTTTTTT
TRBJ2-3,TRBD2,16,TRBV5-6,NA,CASSPRGGEFTDTQYF,TGTGCCAGCAGCCCCCGGGGAGGGGAATTCACAGATACGCAGTATTTT
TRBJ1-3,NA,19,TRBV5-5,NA,CASSPISPGHPSSGNTIYF,TGTGCCAGCAGCCCTATATCCCCGGGACACCCAAGCTCTGGAAACACCATATATTTT
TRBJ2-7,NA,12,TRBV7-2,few,CASSHITDEQYF,TGTGCCAGCAGCCATATTACCGACGAGCAGTACTTC
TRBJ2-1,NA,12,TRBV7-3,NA,CASSPSVGVKFF,TGTGCCAGCAGCCCCTCCGTAGGGGTTAAGTTCTTC
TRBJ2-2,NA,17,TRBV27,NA,CASSLFDKGMDTGELFF,TGTGCCAGCAGTTTATTTGACAAGGGGATGGACACCGGGGAGCTGTTTTTT
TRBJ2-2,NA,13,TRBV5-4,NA,CASSLPGPGELFF,TGTGCCAGCAGCTTGCCTGGGCCCGGGGAGCTGTTTTTT
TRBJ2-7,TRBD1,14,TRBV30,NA,CAWSAGQGQREQYF,TGTGCCTGGAGTGCCGGACAGGGGCAGAGGGAGCAGTACTTC
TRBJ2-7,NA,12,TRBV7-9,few,CASSLASGGQYF,TGTGCCAGCAGCTTAGCGTCCGGGGGGCAGTACTTC
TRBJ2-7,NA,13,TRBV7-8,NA,CASSLGGYYEQYF,TGTGCCAGCAGCTTGGGGGGTTACTACGAGCAGTACTTC
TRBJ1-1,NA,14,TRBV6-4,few,CASRPGRLNTEAFF,TGTGCCAGCCGCCCGGGACGGCTAAACACTGAAGCTTTCTTT
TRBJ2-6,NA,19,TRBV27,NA,CASSRGAEDSWAGANVLTF,TGTGCCAGCTCAAGGGGGGCAGAGGACAGTTGGGCTGGGGCCAACGTCCTGACTTTC
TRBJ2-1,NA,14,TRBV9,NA,CASSASAGYNEQFF,TGTGCCAGCAGCGCCTCCGCGGGGTACAATGAGCAGTTCTTC
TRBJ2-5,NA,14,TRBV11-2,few,CASSLGPGYETQYF,TGTGCCAGCAGCCTTGGGCCCGGTTATGAGACCCAGTACTTC
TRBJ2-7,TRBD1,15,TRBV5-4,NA,CASSSRDRPSYEQYF,TGTGCCAGCAGCTCCCGGGACAGGCCCTCCTACGAGCAGTACTTC
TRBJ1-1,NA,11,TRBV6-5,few,CASSYGTEAFF,TGTGCCAGCAGTTATGGGACTGAAGCTTTCTTT
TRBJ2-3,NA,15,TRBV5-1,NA,CASSLAGLAADTQYF,TGCGCCAGCAGCTTGGCCGGGCTAGCAGCAGATACGCAGTATTTT
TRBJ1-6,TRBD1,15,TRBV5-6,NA,CASRPGQGVSSPLHF,TGTGCCAGCAGGCCGGGACAGGGGGTTAGTTCACCCCTCCACTTT
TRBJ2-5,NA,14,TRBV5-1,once,CASGNGGGQETQYF,TGCGCCAGCGGCAATGGGGGCGGCCAAGAGACCCAGTACTTC
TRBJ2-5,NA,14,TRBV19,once,CASSITRAGETQYF,TGTGCCAGTAGTATAACGAGGGCGGGAGAGACCCAGTACTTC
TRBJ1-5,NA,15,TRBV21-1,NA,CASSPADRANQPQHF,TGTGCCAGCAGCCCAGCGGACAGGGCGAATCAGCCCCAGCATTTT
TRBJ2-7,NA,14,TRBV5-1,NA,CASTSGPAIYEQYF,TGCGCCAGCACGTCGGGGCCCGCCATCTACGAGCAGTACTTC
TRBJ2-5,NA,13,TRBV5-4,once,CASRPALQETQYF,TGTGCCAGCCGACCGGCGCTACAAGAGACCCAGTACTTC
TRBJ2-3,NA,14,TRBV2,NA,CASSEAGGTDTQYF,TGTGCCAGCAGTGAAGCGGGAGGCACAGATACGCAGTATTTT
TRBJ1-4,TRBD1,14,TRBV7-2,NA,CASSPTGAAEKLFF,TGTGCCAGCAGCCCGACAGGGGCCGCTGAAAAACTGTTTTTT
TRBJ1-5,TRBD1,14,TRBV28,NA,CASRTGQGRQPQHF,TGTGCCAGCAGGACAGGACAGGGGCGTCAGCCCCAGCATTTT
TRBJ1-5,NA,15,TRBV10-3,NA,CAISRTAGGNQPQHF,TGTGCCATCAGTCGGACAGCAGGAGGCAATCAGCCCCAGCATTTT
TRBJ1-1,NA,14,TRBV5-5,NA,CATDLTGVNTEAFF,TGTGCCACCGACCTGACAGGAGTTAACACTGAAGCTTTCTTT
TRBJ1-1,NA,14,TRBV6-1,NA,CASSEADRTAEAFF,TGTGCCAGCAGTGAAGCGGATAGGACGGCTGAAGCTTTCTTT
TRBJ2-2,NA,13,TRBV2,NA,CASSASASGELFF,TGTGCCAGCAGCGCGTCGGCCTCCGGGGAGCTGTTTTTT
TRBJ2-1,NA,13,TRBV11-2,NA,CASTLSALNEQFF,TGTGCCAGCACCCTTAGCGCCCTCAATGAGCAGTTCTTC
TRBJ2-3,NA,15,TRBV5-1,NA,CASSLVGADTDTQYF,TGCGCCAGCAGCTTGGTGGGAGCGGACACAGATACGCAGTATTTT
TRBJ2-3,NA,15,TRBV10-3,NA,CAITGKMSATDTQYF,TGTGCCATCACGGGGAAGATGTCGGCTACAGATACGCAGTATTTT
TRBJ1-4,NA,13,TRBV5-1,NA,CASRISFNEKLFF,TGCGCCAGCAGAATCTCGTTCAATGAAAAACTGTTTTTT
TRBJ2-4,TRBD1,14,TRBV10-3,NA,CAIRGTGAKNIQYF,TGTGCCATCAGGGGGACAGGAGCCAAAAACATTCAGTACTTC